This T cell receptor beta chain was found in a study of cytomegalovirus exposure and HLA in healthy donors (dated by TCRdb to the late 2010s). Broadly, across the study: An earlier analysis of 550 to 700 of the donors reported about 250 Gb of sequence data and about 100 million unique TCR beta sequences from 150 million to 200 million T cells. An early release covering roughly 640 HLA-typed donors comprised 250 to 350 gigabases of sequencing data and tens of millions of unique TCR sequences. Of the approximately 370 genotyped donors, 65% to 90% were placed in the genetic ancestry cluster associated with self-reported Caucasian donors. The study aimed to test whether signatures of past pathogen exposure could be identified by cataloging public T cell receptors. The study profiled the T cell repertoires of 500 to 800 subjects by immunosequencing and related them to cytomegalovirus serostatus. A separate validation cohort of 100 to 150 different subjects was used in addition to the roughly 640-subject first cohort. To predict cytomegalovirus infection status, the study brought together high-throughput TCR immunosequencing, statistical association of individual TCRs with disease status, and machine learning. A later analysis re-examined previously published TCR beta repertoires from more than 550 donors and added high-resolution HLA genotyping to investigate patterns of TCR occurrence. The later analysis used no new phenotypic data to find candidate immune exposures, relying instead on TCR beta sequences and their occurrence across donors. To decide whether each TCR beta V gene segment behaved as functional or pseudogenic, an earlier analysis of fewer than 750 of the donors relied on high-throughput TCR beta sequencing. Donor age, sex, ethnicity and CMV serostatus were compiled together with the repertoire data. Genome-wide SNP genotypes for about 65% of the roughly 670 donors were used in a later genetic analysis, which treated that subset as a discovery cohort. Every discovery cohort repertoire had been produced on one sequencing platform. Both class I and class II loci were covered by HLA typing, at four-digit resolution. The number of donors typed differed by locus, with roughly 629-640 for A, B, C, DRB1 and DQB1, roughly 520 for DQA1, some 570 for DPA1, and 472 for DPB1. Because of strong linkage in the cohort, four to six DR-DQ haplotypes were treated as single units for association and clustering. Across some 400 genotyped donors of the cohort, an average of roughly 250,000 unique TCR beta nucleotide sequences per donor were sequenced, and about a sixth of those sequences were non-productive.

What the study reported, not specific to this receptor: In both the original and validation cohorts, the classifier was reported to diagnose cytomegalovirus status with high specificity and sensitivity. According to a later genetic analysis, donors in an Asian-associated ancestry cluster had fewer N-insertions in productive TCRs than the roughly 700-donor mean. The study listed 170 or so TCR beta chains as associated with cytomegalovirus. HLA typing was unavailable for some donors at each locus, so association tests used only the typed subset. Sequencing depth was assumed to be roughly uniform across donors in the presence/absence analyses, though that assumption may not hold. In a later analysis, most CMV-associated TCR beta chains were found to appear HLA-restricted, with HLA associations seemingly driven largely by CMV exposure. The sequencing pipeline was judged likely to have produced a cluster of highly shared sequence variants as a technical artifact. According to a later analysis, TCR association rates differed among HLA loci, with DRB1 alleles showing the most associated TCRs and HLA-C alleles showing the fewest. An association between a missense DCLRE1C variant and V-gene and J-gene trimming of TCR beta chains was found in a later genetic analysis and replicated in an independent cohort. In a later analysis, more than 15,000 TCR beta sequences were associated with specific HLA alleles at a false discovery rate of 0.05. The 87-base-pair reads could not distinguish some IMGT-functional V segments, including TRBV6-2 and TRBV6-3, so those segments were excluded. The authors suggested that the approach could potentially be generalized to other disease states and immunological phenotypes. When HLA alleles, especially DR and DQ, strongly co-occurred, TCR associations were difficult to assign to individual alleles. In an earlier analysis of around 600 of the donors, most TCR beta V segments were observed in productive rearrangements about 87% or about 30% of the time, broadly matching IMGT annotations. CMV serostatus was the only immune exposure information available for the cohort. While some public TCRs were present in many individuals, most TCR sequences turned up only very rarely across donors. Because counts were too low, 15 or so rarely observed V segments, including chromosome 9 orphons, were excluded from the earlier analysis of 587 of the donors. In a later analysis, HLA-associated TCR beta chains showed more clonal expansion and lower generation probabilities than non-associated chains that were equally common. A few of the identified cytomegalovirus-associated TCR beta chains were confirmed in vitro to be specific for cytomegalovirus antigens. Linkage disequilibrium might explain the correlated functional status among segregating V segments, but an unknown experimental factor could not be ruled out. Only TCR beta chains were sequenced in this cohort, and the absence of alpha or paired-chain data limited detectable features. A further reported finding was that TCR beta sequences accurately predicted the HLA-A and HLA-B alleles for most subjects in the first cohort. Several of the top co-occurrence clusters appeared to be linked to parvovirus B19, influenza, CMV and Epstein-Barr virus, according to a later analysis.

Library construction relied on the immunoSEQ multiplex PCR assay. A mixture of 60 forward primers for TCR Vbeta segments and 13 reverse primers for TCR Jbeta segments was used in the multiplex PCR. A multiplex PCR assay on genomic DNA amplified the CDR3 region of rearranged TCR beta genes. The amplified TCR beta libraries were sequenced on the Illumina HiSeq System as 87-base-pair reads. Regarding the original processing steps: A later analysis counted approximately 84 million unique TCR beta chains across the 550 to 750 repertoires, and some 12 million of these chains were shared by at least two donors. To remove PCR and sequencing errors, raw reads were error-corrected and collapsed into unique sequences using a nearest-neighbor algorithm that merged closely related sequences. To assign V, D and J gene segments, CDR3 sequences were aligned to IMGT reference sequences. For a sequence to be retained, a match of at least six nucleotides was required to both a V gene segment and a J gene segment. Rearrangements were classified as productive when the CDR3 lacked stop codons and remained in frame with V and J, and all other rearrangements were classified as non-productive. Following IMGT convention, CDR3 was defined as the stretch from the second conserved V-encoded cysteine to the conserved J-encoded phenylalanine. In an earlier analysis of roughly 580 of the donors, sequences lacking an unambiguous match to a single V gene segment were excluded. In an earlier analysis of approximately 590 of the donors, V segments were called functional above 56.7% productive rearrangements and were called segregating when the between-donor standard deviation exceeded 5%. To diagnose cytomegalovirus status from the catalog of TCR beta chain sequences, a statistical classification framework was built. In a later analysis, TCR nucleotide sequences were compared against IMGT/GENE-DB human TR gene sequences so that V and J genes could be assigned. The TCRdist pipeline was used in a later analysis to assign CDR3 sequences and most-parsimonious VDJ recombination scenarios. In a later analysis, each TCR beta chain was defined by its CDR3 amino acid sequence together with its V-gene family, and reads without a unique V-gene family were excluded. As a way to deal with suspected cross-contamination and a sequencing artifact, a later analysis dropped roughly 600 nucleotide sequences that were highly shared and had low generation probability. In a later analysis, a clonal expansion index for each public chain was calculated from normalized within-repertoire ranks of inferred template counts. In a later analysis, generation probabilities were computed with a VDJ recombination model fitted to out-of-frame rearrangements, and the resulting probabilities were checked against IGoR. In a later analysis, TCR-TCR, TCR-HLA and TCR-CMV co-occurrence was scored with hypergeometric tests, and a repertoire-size bias correction was applied to TCR pairs. False discovery rates were estimated in a later analysis by permuting HLA or CMV assignments 20 times. In a later analysis, co-occurring TCRs were grouped using DBSCAN, with TCRdist sequence similarity added in when clustering inside HLA-allele-positive subsets. Co-occurrence clustering excluded repertoires with fewer than 30,000 or more than 120,000 public chains, plus five with anomalous nucleotide sharing. TCRdb re-hosts the immuneACCESS table, in-frame sequences only. Its copies lack some clones; in the studies checked, an unresolved V gene accounts for under half of them, and the cause for the rest is not known. V, J and clone size derive from that table, while D and trimming were established from the DNA sequence. In all, the sample holds fewer than 200,000 clones, and about 86% of those were seen once. Clones ranked in the top ten supply about 2.2% of the sample.

As for this clone: Its specific antigen is unknown. Base qualities are missing; no much larger clone stands one base away.

From the cysteine up to the phenylalanine, the CDR3 has a length of 13 residues. CDR3 DNA only is kept here, 39 bases in frame from base 1. V is clipped by 0 bases and J by 7 bases, and the sequence between their germline boundaries is 7 bases long. Based on the germline V gene (reference sequence), the CDR1 and CDR2 sequences are GTSNPN and SVGIG. In total, about 650 healthy bone marrow donors made up the cohort. At the time of sampling, every cohort member was nominally healthy, though immune exposures that went unrecorded were likely present. The donor tested CMV seronegative and was one of the 352 seronegative cohort members. Each donor provided a peripheral blood sample, and peripheral blood mononuclear cells were used for TCR beta sequencing. Genomic DNA extraction from the blood cell samples was performed with the Qiagen DNeasy Blood Extraction Kit.

The sample was PBMCs. The rearranged chain carries TRBV30 and TRBJ1-6; no D segment can be confidently identified. The receptor's source is a woman aged 25 to 39 in good health and CMV-seronegative. CDR3 reads: CAWSVHGNSPLHF. The DNA sequence is TGTGCCTGGAGTGTACACGGGAATTCACCCCTCCACTTT.